Detailed here is one TCR beta chain. The CDR3 sequence is 12 residues long. The germline V gene has CDR1 LNHDA and CDR2 SQIVND (reference sequence). V lost 7 bases and J lost 6, with 12 bases in between. This sample was included in a study of blood T cell repertoires in COVID-19. At the level of the study: Sources were T cells, B-cell-depleted T cells, or PBMCs; the material itself was cDNA or gDNA.

Produced via immunoSEQ multiplex PCR; TCRdb's table is partial and in-frame only. The data show some 150,000 clones, 70% to 85% seen once. The V and J genes are TRBV19 and TRBJ1-1; possibly TRBD1 for D (6 bases). Material: PBMCs or T cells enriched from blood (not recorded which). This receptor was taken from a woman in her late teens or twenties who had been exposed to COVID-19. CDR3 loop: CASMGWGPEAFF. The CDR3 DNA reads TGTGCCAGTATGGGCTGGGGGCCTGAAGCTTTCTTT.